This is a list of T cell receptor beta chains from one sample in a study of blood T cell repertoires in COVID-19. Libraries were prepared by immunoSEQ multiplex PCR; TCRdb keeps only in-frame clonotypes and omits some of them. There are over 200,000 clones in the sample; 83% occur only once, and roughly 1.3% lies in the top ten. The sequencing input was peripheral blood. These TCRs come from a woman in her twenties or thirties with COVID-19, enrolled during active disease. Each CDR3 is given with its conserved first and last residue. D genes are given only for firm matches. A row's size may be missing; if present it is once, few, many or a size class.

>TRBJ2-1|TRBD1|few|TRBV19
CASRKRPGQGQSDEQFF
TGTGCCAGTAGGAAAAGGCCGGGACAGGGTCAATCGGATGAGCAGTTCTTC
>TRBJ1-2|-|once|TRBV16
CASSQRVYGYTF
TGTGCCAGCAGCCAACGGGTCTATGGCTACACCTTC
>TRBJ1-6|-|-|TRBV7-8
CASSPYNSPLHF
TGTGCCAGCAGCCCGTATAATTCACCCCTCCACTTT
>TRBJ2-5|TRBD2|-|TRBV14
CASSRTGLAGGILETQYF
TGTGCCAGCAGCCGTACGGGACTAGCGGGGGGAATACTAGAGACCCAGTACTTC
>TRBJ1-5|-|-|TRBV5-6
CASSWGSAGSNQPQHF
TGTGCCAGCAGCTGGGGCTCTGCCGGAAGTAATCAGCCCCAGCATTTT
>TRBJ1-2|-|-|TRBV4-2
CASSQELGTGYTF
TGTGCCAGCAGCCAAGAGTTGGGGACAGGCTACACCTTC
>TRBJ2-1|TRBD2|-|TRBV18
CASSPLPSGGPRSYNEQFF
TGTGCCAGCTCACCACTTCCTAGCGGGGGGCCTCGCTCCTACAATGAGCAGTTCTTC
>TRBJ1-5|-|few|TRBV27
CASSLSGGNQPQHF
TGTGCCAGCAGTTTATCAGGGGGCAATCAGCCCCAGCATTTT
>TRBJ2-2|TRBD2|few|TRBV5-6
CASSVILAGPNTGELFF
TGTGCCAGCAGCGTCATACTAGCGGGGCCGAACACCGGGGAGCTGTTTTTT
>TRBJ2-5|-|-|TRBV30
CAWLTASETQYF
TGTGCCTGGCTAACAGCTTCAGAGACCCAGTACTTC
>TRBJ2-5|TRBD1|-|TRBV7-6
CASSLRDRDPETQYF
TGTGCCAGCAGCTTAAGGGACAGGGACCCAGAGACCCAGTACTTC
>TRBJ1-3|-|-|TRBV7-2
CASSPPGGGNTIYF
TGTGCCAGCAGTCCACCGGGGGGCGGAAACACCATATATTTT
>TRBJ2-3|TRBD2|once|TRBV7-2
CASSLAVLAGGADTQYF
TGTGCCAGCAGCTTAGCGGTACTAGCGGGAGGTGCAGATACGCAGTATTTT
>TRBJ2-1|TRBD1|-|TRBV7-2
CASSPERTGGNEQFF
TGTGCCAGCAGCCCAGAGAGGACAGGGGGCAATGAGCAGTTCTTC
>TRBJ2-7|-|-|TRBV11-2
CASSSRDFSYEQYF
TGTGCCAGCAGCAGCCGGGACTTTTCCTACGAGCAGTACTTC
>TRBJ2-5|TRBD2|-|TRBV7-2
CASSSWGLAGETQYF
TGTGCCAGCAGCTCGTGGGGGCTAGCGGGGGAGACCCAGTACTTC
>TRBJ1-2|TRBD1|-|TRBV2
CASSVEWAGGLPPYGYTF
TGTGCCAGCAGTGTGGAATGGGCAGGGGGCCTCCCTCCCTATGGCTACACCTTC
>TRBJ1-4|-|-|TRBV24-1
CATSDPRGNGEKLFF
TGTGCCACCAGTGATCCCCGAGGGAATGGAGAAAAACTGTTTTTT
>TRBJ1-4|-|-|TRBV3-1/TRBV3-2
CASSQAKGDSNEKLFF
TGTGCCAGCAGCCAAGCTAAGGGGGATAGTAATGAAAAACTGTTTTTT
>TRBJ1-3|-|-|TRBV12-3/TRBV12-4
CASSVGQPHTIYF
TGTGCCAGCAGTGTCGGACAGCCCCACACCATATATTTT